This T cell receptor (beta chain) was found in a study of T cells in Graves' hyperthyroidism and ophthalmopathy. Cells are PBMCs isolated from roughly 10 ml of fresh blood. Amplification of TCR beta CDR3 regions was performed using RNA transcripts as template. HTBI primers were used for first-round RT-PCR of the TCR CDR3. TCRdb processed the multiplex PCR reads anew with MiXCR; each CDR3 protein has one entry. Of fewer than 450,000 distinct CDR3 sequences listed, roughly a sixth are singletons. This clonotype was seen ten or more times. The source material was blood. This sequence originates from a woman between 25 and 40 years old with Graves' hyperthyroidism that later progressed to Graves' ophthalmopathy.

The CDR3 DNA sequence: TGTGCCAGCAGCTTCCCCCGGGACGGGGGCACAGATACGCAGTATTTT. It specifies CASSFPRDGGTDTQYF. The rearrangement joins TRBV5-5 to TRBJ2-3, with D perhaps assigned TRBD1 or TRBD2 (5 bases each). This CDR3 has 16 residues. CDR1 SGHKS and CDR2 YYEKEE come from the germline V gene (reference sequence). The V and J ends lost 2 bases and 1 base respectively, with 14 bases between them.